This T cell receptor beta chain was profiled in a study of a mutant IDH1 vaccine in newly diagnosed glioma. Study-wide context: The study started vaccination 4-6 weeks after radiotherapy alone, or with temozolomide cycles.

Remarks on this clone: Its specificity is not known.

The V segment lost 0 bases and the J segment 1 base; nucleotides outside the gene matches: 3. Germline V lookup: CDR1 SGHRS, CDR2 YFSETQ. The CDR3 consists of 16 residues. The method was immunoSEQ multiplex PCR; TCRdb's version includes in-frame clones alone and lacks a portion of them. The table lists 12,000 or so clones, over 75% of them singletons. Time point defined: week 5, during vaccination. Each vaccine dose was 300 ug of mutant IDH1 20-mer peptide, with topical imiquimod. The origin of this receptor is a woman aged 40 to 55 with glioma. Some clones in this sample may be carry-over from other donors' samples. This sample comprised PBMCs, obtained from a glioma patient whose treatment included an IDH1 peptide vaccine. The chain employs TRBV5-1 and TRBJ2-5; TRBD1 matches at 10 bases. The CDR3 DNA reads TGCGCCAGCAGCTTGGGACAGGGGGCGATCCAAGAGACCCAGTACTTC. Translation: CASSLGQGAIQETQYF.